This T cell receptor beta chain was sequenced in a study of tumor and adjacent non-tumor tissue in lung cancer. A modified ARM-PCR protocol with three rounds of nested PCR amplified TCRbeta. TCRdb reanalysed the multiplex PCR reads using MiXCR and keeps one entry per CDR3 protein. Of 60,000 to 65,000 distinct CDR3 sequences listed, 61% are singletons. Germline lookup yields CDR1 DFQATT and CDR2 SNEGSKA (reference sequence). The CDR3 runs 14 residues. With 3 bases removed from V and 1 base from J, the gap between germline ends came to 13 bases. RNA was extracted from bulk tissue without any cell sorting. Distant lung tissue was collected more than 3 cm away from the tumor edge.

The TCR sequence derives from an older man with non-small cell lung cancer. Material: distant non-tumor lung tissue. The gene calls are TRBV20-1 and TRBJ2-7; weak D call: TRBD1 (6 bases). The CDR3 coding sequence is TGCAGTGCTAGTAGGGGGTCCGATTCCTACGAGCAGTACTTC. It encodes CSASRGSDSYEQYF.